These 10 T cell receptor beta chains came from one sample sequenced in a study of blood T cell repertoires in COVID-19. Only in-frame clones appear in the TCRdb table, and some are missing; sequencing was by immunoSEQ multiplex PCR. The table lists some 180,000 clones, about four fifths of them singletons. The sequenced sample consisted of peripheral blood. The receptors stem from a woman aged 55-70 years with COVID-19, enrolled during active disease.

The CDR3 reads CASSAQGTEAFF. The DNA for the CDR3 is TGTGCCAGCAGCGCTCAGGGAACTGAAGCTTTCTTT. The chain joins TRBV5-4 to TRBJ1-1, with D tentatively TRBD1 (5 bases). V gave up 4 bases and J gave up 5 bases, with 9 bases separating them. From germline, CDR1 is SGHNT and CDR2 YYREEE (reference sequence). CDR3 size: 12 residues.

V usage is TRBV5-1 and J usage is TRBJ2-5, with 10 bases lining up with TRBD2. Germline CDR1 is SGHRS and CDR2 is YFSETQ. V lost 2 bases and J lost 1; bases outside the gene matches: 5. This CDR3 is 16 amino acids long. The DNA for the CDR3 is TGCGCCAGCAGCTTACTAGCGGGGATATTCCAAGAGACCCAGTACTTC. Its translation is CASSLLAGIFQETQYF.

The gene calls are TRBV6-1 and TRBJ2-3; D not certain. The CDR3 extends over 16 amino acids. In germline, CDR1 is MNHNS, CDR2 SASEGT. V shed 2 bases and J shed 0 bases, with 12 bases lying between them. The CDR3, as DNA: TGTGCCAGCAGTGAACAAACGGGTGCTAGCACAGATACGCAGTATTTT. Translating it yields CASSEQTGASTDTQYF.

The chain has TRBV6-5 and TRBJ2-2; a weak D match, TRBD2 (5 bases). Germline values: CDR1 MNHEY, CDR2 SVGAGI. Trimming cost V 6 bases and J 2 bases, with 10 bases left between them. The CDR3 consists of 14 residues. CDR3 bases: TGTGCCAGCAGGGACTGGACTAACACCGGGGAGCTGTTTTTT. Amino acid sequence: CASRDWTNTGELFF.

The genes are TRBV28 and TRBJ1-3; TRBD1 aligns across 9 bases. The CDR3 extends over 16 amino acids. Trimming cost V 3 bases and J 0 bases; bases outside gene matches: 3. Germline V gene sequence: CDR1 MDHEN, CDR2 SYDVKM. The CDR3 reads CASSLDRGVSGNTIYF. The CDR3 DNA follows: TGTGCCAGCAGTTTGGACAGGGGTGTCTCTGGAAACACCATATATTTT.

V is TRBV7-3 and J is TRBJ2-6; D gene uncertain. Germline-derived CDR1 and CDR2 are SGHTA and FQGTGA. The CDR3 is 15 amino acids. V lost 5 bases to trimming and J lost 0 bases, with 8 bases between them. In DNA, the CDR3 is TGTGCCAGCAGCCCGGTTTTCTCTGGGGCCAACGTCCTGACTTTC. It translates to CASSPVFSGANVLTF.

The chain uses TRBV9 and TRBJ1-5; 7 nucleotides line up with TRBD1. The CDR3 totals 14 residues. The V and J ends lost 3 bases and 7 bases, in that order; junction bases with no gene match: 7. Germline values: CDR1 SGDLS, CDR2 YYNGEE. CDR3 loop: CASSDTGVGQPQHF. CDR3 coding DNA: TGTGCCAGCAGCGATACAGGGGTCGGCCAGCCCCAGCATTTT.

V usage is TRBV27 and J usage is TRBJ2-1, with 11 bases identical to TRBD2. V lost 5 bases, J lost 2 bases, and 5 bases stayed unmatched. Germline V lookup: CDR1 MNHEY, CDR2 SMNVEV (reference sequence). This CDR3 has 16 amino acids. CDR3 DNA sequence: TGTGCCAGCAGTCCGGGACTAGCGGCTCCCTACAATGAGCAGTTCTTC. Its translation: CASSPGLAAPYNEQFF.

This rearrangement joins TRBV24-1 to TRBJ2-5; D might be TRBD1 (5 bases). CDR1 KGHDR and CDR2 SFDVKD come from the germline V gene. The ends were cut back, 4 bases at V and 2 bases at J, with 10 bases in the middle. The CDR3 is 14 amino acids. The CDR3 is CATSEPDSQETQYF. Here the CDR3 DNA reads TGTGCCACCAGTGAACCTGACAGTCAAGAGACCCAGTACTTC.

The chain carries TRBV3-1 (or the pseudogene TRBV3-2) and TRBJ2-5; 12 bases match TRBD2. J was trimmed by 4 bases and V by 0 bases; bases with no gene match: 12. Germline loops: CDR1 LGHDT, CDR2 YNNKEL (reference sequence). There are 19 residues in the CDR3. The CDR3: CASSQELLAGGPERETQYF. Here the CDR3 DNA reads TGTGCCAGCAGCCAAGAACTTCTAGCGGGAGGGCCCGAGAGAGAGACCCAGTACTTC.